This entry lists 16 T cell receptor beta chains sequenced from one sample in a study of cytomegalovirus exposure and HLA in healthy donors. Researchers ran the PCR with 60 Vbeta and 13 Jbeta primers. Using immunoSEQ multiplex PCR, the repertoire was profiled, and TCRdb retains in-frame clones only, with some absent. The sample holds under 200,000 clones, about 80% seen once. The sequencing sample was made of PBMCs. These receptors originate from a woman in her 50s in good health and CMV-seropositive.

This clone was picked up a small number of times. The CDR3 region is CSITGPNTEAFF. DNA for the CDR3: TGCAGCATTACAGGGCCGAACACTGAAGCTTTCTTT. The rearrangement links TRBV29-1 to TRBJ1-1, with D maybe TRBD1 (6 bases). Germline assignment: CDR1 SQVTM and CDR2 ANQGSEA. CDR3 size: 12 residues. Trimming removed 8 bases from V and 1 base from J, with 11 bases in between. Using reference TRBV29-1 and TRBJ1-1 for the parts outside the CDR3, the full variable domain is SAVISQKPSRDICQRGTSLTIQCQVDSQVTMMFWYRQQPGQSLTLIATANQGSEATYESGFVIDKFPISRPNLTFSTLTVSNMSPEDSSIYLCSITGPNTEAFFGQGTRLTVV.

The chain uses TRBV7-2 and TRBJ2-7, with 8 bases fitting TRBD1. This CDR3 contains 12 residues. The V and J ends lost 6 bases and 6 bases, in that order; junction bases with no gene match: 4. In germline, CDR1 is SGHTA, CDR2 FQGNSA. CDR3 amino acids: CASRSGGSEQYF. The CDR3 DNA follows: TGTGCCAGCAGGTCAGGGGGCAGCGAGCAGTACTTC.

This clone was seen once. The CDR3 DNA sequence: TGTGCCAGCAGCGGGGGGATGGACAATGAGCAGTTCTTC. It translates to CASSGGMDNEQFF. This chain uses TRBV5-4 with TRBJ2-1; possibly TRBD2 for D (6 bases). V dropped 4 bases and J dropped 5 bases, with 10 bases sitting between them. The germline V gene encodes CDR1 SGHNT and CDR2 YYREEE (reference sequence). The CDR3 has 13 amino acids.

The chain carries TRBV5-1 and TRBJ1-2; D not certain. Per germline, CDR1 SGHRS and CDR2 YFSETQ. This CDR3 has 14 amino acids. Trimming stripped 0 bases from V and 7 bases from J, with 13 bases between. DNA for the CDR3: TGCGCCAGCAGCTTGGAAGGAGGTGAAGGTGGCTACACCTTC. This sequence encodes CASSLEGGEGGYTF.

Written as DNA, the CDR3 is TGTGCCAGCAGCCAAGCTCGGGGTATCTACGAGCAGTACTTC. Protein product: CASSQARGIYEQYF. J is TRBJ2-7 and V is TRBV4-2, with TRBD2 as a possible D gene (5 bases). This CDR3 is 14 amino acids long. From germline, CDR1 is LGHNA and CDR2 YNFKEQ. V gave up 1 base and J gave up 3 bases, with 10 bases separating them.

The chain is built from TRBV7-9 and TRBJ1-2; D possibly corresponds to TRBD1 (5 bases). The germline gives CDR1 SEHNR, CDR2 FQNEAQ (reference sequence). Trimming left V 3 bases short and J 1 base short, with 12 bases between. This CDR3 region has 15 residues. The CDR3 DNA sequence: TGTGCCAGCAGCTTGGGGGGGGAGAATAACTATGGCTACACCTTC. Translating it yields CASSLGGENNYGYTF. The full variable domain, completed using reference TRBV7-9 and TRBJ1-2, is DTGVSQNPRHKITKRGQNVTFRCDPISEHNRLYWYRQTLGQGPEFLTYFQNEAQLEKSRLLSDRFSAERPKGSFSTLEIQRTEQGDSAMYLCASSLGGENNYGYTFGSGTRLTVV.

CDR3 DNA: TGTGCCAGCAGTGAGTTAGGGGAGGATGGCTACACCTTC. Its protein product is CASSELGEDGYTF. The rearrangement joins TRBV2 to TRBJ1-2, with a tentative D call TRBD1 (5 bases). The CDR3 is 13 residues long. From germline, CDR1 is SNHLY and CDR2 FYNNEI. Trimming left V 3 bases short and J 6 bases short, with 11 bases between.

The CDR3 coding sequence is TGTGCCAGCAGCAGCCGGGACAGGGTCGATAATTCACCCCTCCACTTT. Translated: CASSSRDRVDNSPLHF. The V gene is TRBV6-6, the J gene TRBJ1-6, with 9 nucleotides matching TRBD1. The CDR3 is 16 residues long. With V trimmed by 6 bases and J by 5 bases, 8 bases remained unmatched. The germline gives CDR1 MNHNY, CDR2 SVGAGI (reference sequence).

For this clone: Other nucleotide sequences from this sample produce the same CDR3. The chain combines TRBV5-1 with TRBJ1-2, with D perhaps TRBD1 (5 bases). Trimming stripped 0 bases from V and 2 bases from J, with 11 bases between. The germline gives CDR1 SGHRS, CDR2 YFSETQ. This CDR3 is 15 amino acids long. The CDR3 DNA follows: TGCGCCAGCAGCTTGGGGGGGGATTCGAACTATGGCTACACCTTC. This gives the protein CASSLGGDSNYGYTF.

The genes are TRBV19 and TRBJ2-5; the match to TRBD1 covers 7 bases. The J call could be wrong; TRBJ2-7 is a better fit for the DNA end. The CDR3 has 16 amino acids. The V gene's germline CDR1 is LNHDA and CDR2 SQIVND (reference sequence). The CDR3: CASSPEEGTASYEQYF. As DNA, the CDR3 is TGTGCCAGTAGCCCCGAGGAAGGGACAGCTTCCTACGAGCAGTACTTC.

This rearrangement joins TRBV6-6 to TRBJ2-1; the D is unclear. Trimming left V 7 bases short and J 0 bases short, with 13 bases between. The length of the CDR3 is 15 residues. Germline loops: CDR1 MNHNY, CDR2 SVGAGI (reference sequence). Here the CDR3 DNA reads TGTGCCAGCAACCCACAGTCAAGCTCCTACAATGAGCAGTTCTTC. Amino acids: CASNPQSSSYNEQFF.

CDR3 sequence: CAISPPPTSGLRLTEAEAFF. The CDR3 DNA sequence: TGTGCCATCAGCCCCCCCCCGACGTCGGGGTTACGCTTGACGGAGGCTGAAGCTTTCTTT. The genes are TRBV10-3 and TRBJ1-1; D uncertain. Looked up from germline, CDR1 is ENHRY and CDR2 is SYGVKD. V was shortened by 6 bases and J by 6 bases, with 35 bases between the two germline ends. This CDR3 comprises 20 residues.

In this sample, this clone turned up a few times. CDR3 coding DNA: TGTGCCAGCAGCTTTATGGACAGGGGGTTAAACACTGAAGCTTTCTTT. Its protein product is CASSFMDRGLNTEAFF. The chain recombines TRBV13 with TRBJ1-1; 10 bases fit TRBD1. The length of the CDR3 is 16 residues. Germline CDR1 is PRHDT and CDR2 is FYEKMQ (reference sequence). The J segment lost 2 bases and the V segment lost 3 bases, leaving 6 bases of the junction unmatched. The whole variable domain, filled in from reference TRBV13 and TRBJ1-1, reads AAGVIQSPRHLIKEKRETATLKCYPIPRHDTVYWYQQGPGQDPQFLISFYEKMQSDKGSIPDRFSAQQFSDYHSELNMSSLELGDSALYFCASSFMDRGLNTEAFFGQGTRLTVV.

This sequence joins TRBV9 and TRBJ2-1; 9 bases align to TRBD2. After removal of 0 bases from V and 8 bases from J, the junction contained 6 bases not matched to a gene. This CDR3 has 15 amino acids. The germline CDR1 and CDR2 sequences are SGDLS and YYNGEE. The DNA for the CDR3 is TGTGCCAGCAGCGTAGGGGGGACTAGCCCAGATGAGCAGTTCTTC. Translated: CASSVGGTSPDEQFF.

As to this clone: The missing conserved phenylalanine or tryptophan at the end of this CDR3 makes a read error likely. The DNA is omitted, as the CDR3 cannot be located on it reliably, and the CDR3 follows TCRdb's listing. J is TRBJ2-7 and V is TRBV7-9; the table calls TRBD2, which could not be checked here. Termini included, the CDR3 measures 12 amino acids. Per germline, CDR1 SEHNR and CDR2 FQNEAQ (reference sequence). The CDR3 spells CASSLVGGESAS.

This clone was observed a few times. The CDR3 region is CASSPSRDSPGNTIYF. The CDR3 DNA reads TGTGCCAGCAGCCCATCCCGGGACTCTCCTGGAAACACCATATATTTT. The V and J genes are TRBV7-2 and TRBJ1-3, with D possibly matching TRBD1 (5 bases). V was trimmed by 5 bases and J by 2 bases, leaving 16 bases between them. The CDR3 has 16 amino acids. The V gene's germline CDR1 is SGHTA and CDR2 FQGNSA.